This T cell receptor beta chain is drawn from a study of Ad26.COV2.S vaccination and SARS-CoV-2 variants (dated by TCRdb to the early 2020s). In the study overall: Donors in the vaccine arm were drawn from COV1001, a phase I-IIa trial of Ad26.COV2.S in healthy adults that was multicentre, randomized, double-blind and placebo-controlled. The TCR-sequenced set comprised approximately 32 samples: 19 Ad26.COV2.S vaccine recipients, 5 placebo recipients and 8 SARS-CoV-2 convalescent individuals. Throughout the experiments and outcome assessment, investigators stayed blinded to trial group allocation. Trial participants were randomized into five groups of five, in which low-dose or high-dose Ad26.COV2.S was given once or twice, or placebo was given on both occasions. Ad26.COV2.S was administered intramuscularly at a dose of 5x10^10 or 1x10^11 viral particles, either as one shot or as two shots given 56 days apart. TCRbeta repertoire sequencing was used to assess the specificity and breadth of SARS-CoV-2-reactive T cell receptors after Ad26.COV2.S vaccination.

The CDR3 goes from the cysteine to the phenylalanine over 15 residues. Only CDR3 DNA remains: 45 bases, in frame from the first base. TCRbeta CDR3 regions were sequenced with the immunoSEQ Assay. After extraction, genomic DNA underwent amplification by bias-controlled multiplex PCR, followed by high-throughput sequencing. Per the original workflow: To quantify the absolute abundance of every unique TCRbeta CDR3 region, sequences were collapsed and filtered. T cell fraction was estimated by normalization of TCRbeta template counts to usable DNA, with usable DNA being measured through amplification of reference genes present in all nucleated cells. Repertoire TCRs were annotated as SARS-CoV-2-specific by exact matching of V gene, CDR3 amino acid sequence and J gene to a known reactive TCR set. MIRA supplied the reference SARS-CoV-2 TCR set, which was filtered for enrichment in COVID-19-positive ImmuneCODE repertoires so that public or cross-reactive TCRs were removed. Based on the MIRA antigens, annotated TCRs were further analysed at the level of specific ORF or position within ORF. Depth was the summed frequency of annotated unique rearrangements, while breadth was defined as annotated unique rearrangements over total unique productive rearrangements. Two-sided Wilcoxon rank-sum tests were used to compare TCR breadth between groups. TCRdb took this table from immuneACCESS and kept in-frame rearrangements with V and J called. Such tables lack part of the clones; where checked against another copy, unresolved V genes explain under half of the gap, and the rest is unexplained. The V and J calls and clone size come from that table; D and trimming were worked out from the DNA. The sample includes about 460,000 clones, with about 88% observed a single time. The ten largest clones take up 1.5% to 2% of the sample.

What the authors observed across the whole study: The authors noted that total T cell responses may have been underestimated by the TCR breadth and depth analyses. Comparing responses between vaccine doses or regimens was not something the study was powered to do. Substantial breadth of spike-specific CD8+ and CD4+ T cell responses was reported after vaccination. Compared with placebo recipients, Ad26.COV2.S recipients showed higher spike-specific TCR breadth (P = 0.0014). Non-spike TCR breadth was comparable between vaccine and placebo recipients, consistent with the vaccine containing only spike.

The treatment or condition label here, explained by the study, means: roughly 19 received Ad26.COV2.S at low or high dose, single or two shots; 5 received placebo; per-sample allocation not given. Repertoires of vaccine and placebo recipients were sequenced from samples taken on day 63 after the first injection. In Cohort 1b, roughly 26 adults aged 18-55 years were enrolled at a single site in Boston, USA, between 29 July and 7 August 2020. As a vaccine, Ad26.COV2.S was a replication-incompetent adenovirus type 26 vector that expressed a prefusion-stabilized SARS-CoV-2 spike protein derived from the original Wuhan strain. Notes on this clone: It has no known antigen specificity. Base qualities are missing; no much larger clone stands one base away.

This sequence was found in a person aged 18-65 years who received the Ad26.COV2.S COVID-19 vaccine or a placebo. Material: peripheral blood, obtained in a trial of Ad26.COV2.S vaccine versus placebo. Recombination joined TRBV21-1 with TRBJ2-1. TRBV21-1 is assigned pseudogene status. The CDR3 reads as follows: CASSKGWARYNEQFF. The bases read TGTGCCAGCAGCAAAGGGTGGGCTAGGTACAATGAGCAGTTCTTC.